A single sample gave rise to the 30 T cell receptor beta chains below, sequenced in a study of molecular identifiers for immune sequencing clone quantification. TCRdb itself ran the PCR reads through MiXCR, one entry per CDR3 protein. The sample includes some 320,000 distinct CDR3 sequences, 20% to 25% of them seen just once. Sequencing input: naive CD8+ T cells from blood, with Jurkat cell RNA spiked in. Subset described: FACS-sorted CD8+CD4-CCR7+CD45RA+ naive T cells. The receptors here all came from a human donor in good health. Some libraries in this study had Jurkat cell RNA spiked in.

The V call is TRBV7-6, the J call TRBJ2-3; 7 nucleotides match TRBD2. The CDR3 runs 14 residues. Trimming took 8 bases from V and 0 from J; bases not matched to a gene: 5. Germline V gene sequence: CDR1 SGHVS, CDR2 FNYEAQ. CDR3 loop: CASGLGGSTDTQYF. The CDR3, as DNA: TGTGCCAGCGGGTTGGGGGGGAGCACAGATACGCAGTATTTT.

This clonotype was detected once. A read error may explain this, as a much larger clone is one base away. The CDR3 sequence: CTSSLLVGAADEAFF. CDR3 in DNA: TGTACCAGCAGTTTACTCGTAGGGGCTGCGGATGAAGCTTTCTTT. The V call is TRBV27, the J call TRBJ1-1, with a possible D match to TRBD1 (5 bases). This CDR3 comprises 15 residues. Per germline, CDR1 MNHEY and CDR2 SMNVEV (reference sequence).

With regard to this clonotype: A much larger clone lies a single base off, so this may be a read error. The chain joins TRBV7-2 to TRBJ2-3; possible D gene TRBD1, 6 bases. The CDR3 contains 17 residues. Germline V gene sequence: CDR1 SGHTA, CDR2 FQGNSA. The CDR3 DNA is TGTGCCAGCAGCCCAAACCCCCGGGGTTGGGACACAGATGCGCAGTATTTT. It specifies CASSPNPRGWDTDAQYF.

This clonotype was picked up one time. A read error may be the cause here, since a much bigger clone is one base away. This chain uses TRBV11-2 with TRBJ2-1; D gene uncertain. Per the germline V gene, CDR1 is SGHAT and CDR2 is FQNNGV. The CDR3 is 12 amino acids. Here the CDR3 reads CASRGHDNERFF. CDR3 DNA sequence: TGTGCCAGCAGGGGCCATGATAATGAGCGGTTCTTC.

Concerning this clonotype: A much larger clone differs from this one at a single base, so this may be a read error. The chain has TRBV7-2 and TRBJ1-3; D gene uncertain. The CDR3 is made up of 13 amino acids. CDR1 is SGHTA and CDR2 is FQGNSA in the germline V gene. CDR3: CASSPPPGNTVYF. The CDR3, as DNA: TGTGCCAGCAGCCCCCCCCCTGGAAACACCGTATATTTT. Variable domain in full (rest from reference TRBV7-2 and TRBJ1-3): GAGVSQSPSNKVTEKGKDVELRCDPISGHTALYWYRQSLGQGLEFLIYFQGNSAPDKSGLPSDRFSAERTGGSVSTLTIQRTQQEDSAVYLCASSPPPGNTVYFGEGSWLTVV.

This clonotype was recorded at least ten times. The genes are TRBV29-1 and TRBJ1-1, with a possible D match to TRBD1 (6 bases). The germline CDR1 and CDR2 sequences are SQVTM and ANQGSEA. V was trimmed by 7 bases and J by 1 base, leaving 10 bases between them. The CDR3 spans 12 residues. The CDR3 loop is CSAGDGNTEAFF. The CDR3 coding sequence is TGCAGCGCAGGGGATGGGAACACTGAAGCTTTCTTT.

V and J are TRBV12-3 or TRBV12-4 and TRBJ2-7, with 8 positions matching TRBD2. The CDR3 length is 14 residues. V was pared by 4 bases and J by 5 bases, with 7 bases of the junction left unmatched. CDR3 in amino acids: CASSYPGLGNEQYF. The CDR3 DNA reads TGTGCCAGCAGTTATCCGGGACTAGGGAACGAGCAGTACTTC.

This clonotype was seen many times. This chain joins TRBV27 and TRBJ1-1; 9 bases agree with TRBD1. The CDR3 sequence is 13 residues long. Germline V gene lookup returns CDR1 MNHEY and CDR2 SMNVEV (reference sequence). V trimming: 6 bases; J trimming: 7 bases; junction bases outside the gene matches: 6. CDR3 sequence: CASRPTGGFEAFF. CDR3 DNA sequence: TGTGCCAGCAGGCCGACAGGGGGATTTGAAGCTTTCTTT.

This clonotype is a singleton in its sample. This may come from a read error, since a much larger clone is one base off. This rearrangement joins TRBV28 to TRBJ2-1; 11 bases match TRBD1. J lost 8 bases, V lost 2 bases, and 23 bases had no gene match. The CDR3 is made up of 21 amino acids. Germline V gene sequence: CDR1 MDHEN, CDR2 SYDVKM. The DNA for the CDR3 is TGTGCCAGCAGTTTACCCCGGACAGGGGGCGGTGGTAGCGGGCTGTACGATGAGCAGTTCTTC. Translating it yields CASSLPRTGGGGSGLYDEQFF.

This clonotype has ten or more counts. The DNA for the CDR3 is TGTGCCTGGAATCTAGGTAGTCCCAAGGGGGAGCAGTACTTC. This translates into CAWNLGSPKGEQYF. The V gene is TRBV30, the J gene TRBJ2-7; possible D gene TRBD1, 5 bases. Germline V lookup: CDR1 GTSNPN, CDR2 SVGIG (reference sequence). Trimming removed 4 bases from V and 7 bases from J, with 20 bases in between. CDR3 size: 14 residues. The full variable domain, completed using reference TRBV30 and TRBJ2-7, is SQTIHQWPATLVQPVGSPLSLECTVEGTSNPNLYWYRQAAGRGLQLLFYSVGIGQISSEVPQNLSASRPQDRQFILSSKKLLLSDSGFYLCAWNLGSPKGEQYFGPGTRLTVT.

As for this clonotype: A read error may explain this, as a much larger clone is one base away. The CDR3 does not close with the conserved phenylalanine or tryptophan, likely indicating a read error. The CDR3 protein is CSVEAPGHNEKLFS. As DNA, the CDR3 is TGCAGCGTTGAAGCCCCTGGTCATAATGAAAAACTGTTTTCT. V usage is TRBV29-1 and J usage is TRBJ1-4, with D unresolved. The CDR3 has 14 residues. The germline CDR1 and CDR2 sequences are SQVTM and ANQGSEA. V gave up 1 base and J gave up 4 bases, with 10 bases separating them.

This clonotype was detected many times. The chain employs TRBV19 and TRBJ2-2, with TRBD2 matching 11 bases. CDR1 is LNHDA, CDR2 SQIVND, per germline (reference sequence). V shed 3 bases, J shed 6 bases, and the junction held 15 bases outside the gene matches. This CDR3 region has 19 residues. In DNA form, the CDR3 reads TGTGCCAGTAGTATCATGGGGTCGATAGCGGGAGGGCCAGCCGGGGAGCTGTTTTTT. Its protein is CASSIMGSIAGGPAGELFF.

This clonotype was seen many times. The CDR3 region has the DNA TGTGCCAGTAGTGGCGGGGTAGCGGGAGCCTACGAGCAGTACTTC. It yields the protein CASSGGVAGAYEQYF. The J gene is TRBJ2-7, the V gene TRBV19; 9 bases line up with TRBD2. The germline V gene encodes CDR1 LNHDA and CDR2 SQIVND (reference sequence). J was trimmed by 2 bases and V by 5 bases; bases with no gene match: 7. This CDR3 is built from 15 residues.

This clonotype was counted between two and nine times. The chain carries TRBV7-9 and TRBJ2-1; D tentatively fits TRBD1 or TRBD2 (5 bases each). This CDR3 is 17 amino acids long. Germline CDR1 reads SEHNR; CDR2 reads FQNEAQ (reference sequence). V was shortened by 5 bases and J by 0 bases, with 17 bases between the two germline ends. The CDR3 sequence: CASSPGTTESSYNEQFF. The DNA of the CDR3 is TGTGCCAGCAGCCCGGGGACGACGGAAAGCTCCTACAATGAGCAGTTCTTC. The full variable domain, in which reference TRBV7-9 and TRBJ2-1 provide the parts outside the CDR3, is DTGVSQNPRHKITKRGQNVTFRCDPISEHNRLYWYRQTLGQGPEFLTYFQNEAQLEKSRLLSDRFSAERPKGSFSTLEIQRTEQGDSAMYLCASSPGTTESSYNEQFFGPGTRLTVL.

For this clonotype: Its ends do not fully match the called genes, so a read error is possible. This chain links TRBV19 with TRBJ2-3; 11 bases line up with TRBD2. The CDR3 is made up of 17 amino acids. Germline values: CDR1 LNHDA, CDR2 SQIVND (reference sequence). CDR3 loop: CACSIELAGGLGDTQYF. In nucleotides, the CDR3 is TGTGCCTGTAGTATAGAGCTAGCGGGGGGCCTCGGAGATACGCAGTATTTT.

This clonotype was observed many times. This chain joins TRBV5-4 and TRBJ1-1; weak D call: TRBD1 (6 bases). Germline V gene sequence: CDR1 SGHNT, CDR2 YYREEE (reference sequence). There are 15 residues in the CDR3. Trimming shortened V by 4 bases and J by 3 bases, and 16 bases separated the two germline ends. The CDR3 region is CASSHEPGQDTEAFF. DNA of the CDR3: TGTGCCAGCAGCCACGAACCGGGACAAGACACTGAAGCTTTCTTT.

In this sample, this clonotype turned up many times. CDR3 sequence reads: CSGIGGTGELFF. The DNA of the CDR3 is TGCAGCGGAATAGGGGGAACCGGGGAGCTGTTTTTT. This chain joins TRBV29-1 and TRBJ2-2, with a weak D call TRBD1 (6 bases). The V gene lost 7 bases and the J gene lost 5 bases, with 11 bases spanning the gap. Per the germline V gene, CDR1 is SQVTM and CDR2 is ANQGSEA. The length of the CDR3 is 12 residues.

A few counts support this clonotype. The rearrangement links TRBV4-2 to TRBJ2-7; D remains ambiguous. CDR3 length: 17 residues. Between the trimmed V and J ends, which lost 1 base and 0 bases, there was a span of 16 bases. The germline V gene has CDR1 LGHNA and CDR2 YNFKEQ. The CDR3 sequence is CASSQGPPAVSSYEQYF. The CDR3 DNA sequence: TGTGCCAGCAGCCAAGGACCCCCCGCGGTTAGCTCCTACGAGCAGTACTTC.

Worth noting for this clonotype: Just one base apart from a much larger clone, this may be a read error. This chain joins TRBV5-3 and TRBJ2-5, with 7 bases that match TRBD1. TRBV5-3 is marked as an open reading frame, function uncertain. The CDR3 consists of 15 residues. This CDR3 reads CASSLVQGEYETQCF. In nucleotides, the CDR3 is TGTGCCAGCAGCTTGGTTCAGGGGGAATATGAGACCCAGTGCTTC.

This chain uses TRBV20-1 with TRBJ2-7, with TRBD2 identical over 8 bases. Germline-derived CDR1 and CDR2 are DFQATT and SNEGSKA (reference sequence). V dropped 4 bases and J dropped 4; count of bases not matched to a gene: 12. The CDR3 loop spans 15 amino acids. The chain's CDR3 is CSAILAETYPYEQYF. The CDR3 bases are TGCAGTGCTATACTAGCGGAAACTTACCCTTACGAGCAGTACTTC.

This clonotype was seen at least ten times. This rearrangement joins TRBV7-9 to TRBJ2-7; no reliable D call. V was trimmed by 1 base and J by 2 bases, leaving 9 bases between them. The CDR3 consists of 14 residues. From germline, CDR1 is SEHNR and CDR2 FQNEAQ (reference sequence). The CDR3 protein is CASSLGETAYEQYF. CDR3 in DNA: TGTGCCAGCAGCTTAGGGGAAACAGCCTACGAGCAGTACTTC. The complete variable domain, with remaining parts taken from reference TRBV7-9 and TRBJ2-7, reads DTGVSQNPRHKITKRGQNVTFRCDPISEHNRLYWYRQTLGQGPEFLTYFQNEAQLEKSRLLSDRFSAERPKGSFSTLEIQRTEQGDSAMYLCASSLGETAYEQYFGPGTRLTVT.

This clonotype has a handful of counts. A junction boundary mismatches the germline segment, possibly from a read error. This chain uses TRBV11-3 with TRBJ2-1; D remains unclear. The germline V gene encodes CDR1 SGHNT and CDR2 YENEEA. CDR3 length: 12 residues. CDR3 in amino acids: CASSVSYNELFF. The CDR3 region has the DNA TGTGCCAGCAGCGTCAGTTACAATGAGCTGTTCTTC.

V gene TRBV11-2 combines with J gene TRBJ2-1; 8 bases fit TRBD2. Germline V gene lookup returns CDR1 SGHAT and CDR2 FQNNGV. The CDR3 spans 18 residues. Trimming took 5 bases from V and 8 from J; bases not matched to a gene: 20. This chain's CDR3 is CASSPVPLAGKSSDEQFF. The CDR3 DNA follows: TGTGCCAGCAGCCCGGTACCCTTAGCGGGAAAATCGTCAGATGAGCAGTTCTTC.

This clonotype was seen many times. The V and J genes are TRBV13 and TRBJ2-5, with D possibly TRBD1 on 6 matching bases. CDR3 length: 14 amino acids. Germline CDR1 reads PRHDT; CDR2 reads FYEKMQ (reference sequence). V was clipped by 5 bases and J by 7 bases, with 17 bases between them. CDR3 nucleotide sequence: TGTGCCAGCAGCCCAGATGATCAGGGGCGGACCCAGTACTTC. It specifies CASSPDDQGRTQYF.

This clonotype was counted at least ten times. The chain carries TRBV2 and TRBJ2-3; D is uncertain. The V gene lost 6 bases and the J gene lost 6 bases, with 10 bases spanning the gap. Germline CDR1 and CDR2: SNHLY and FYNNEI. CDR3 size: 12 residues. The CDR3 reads CASSGTGDTQYF. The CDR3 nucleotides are TGTGCCAGCAGCGGTACCGGGGATACGCAGTATTTT.

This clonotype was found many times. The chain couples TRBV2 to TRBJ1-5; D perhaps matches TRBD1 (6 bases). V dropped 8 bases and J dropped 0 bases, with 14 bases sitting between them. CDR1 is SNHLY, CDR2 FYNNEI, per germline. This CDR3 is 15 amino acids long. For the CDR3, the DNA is TGTGCCAGCGGAAGTGGACAGACTAGCAATCAGCCCCAGCATTTT. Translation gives CASGSGQTSNQPQHF. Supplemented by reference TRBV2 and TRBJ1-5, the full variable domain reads EPEVTQTPSHQVTQMGQEVILRCVPISNHLYFYWYRQILGQKVEFLVSFYNNEISEKSEIFDDQFSVERPDGSNFTLKIRSTKLEDSAMYFCASGSGQTSNQPQHFGDGTRLSIL.

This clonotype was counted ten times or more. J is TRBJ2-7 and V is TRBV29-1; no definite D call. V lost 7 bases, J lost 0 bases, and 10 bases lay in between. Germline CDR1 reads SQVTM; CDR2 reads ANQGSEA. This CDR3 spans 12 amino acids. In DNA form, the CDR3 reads TGCAGCGCCGGTAAGAGCTCCTACGAGCAGTACTTC. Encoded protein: CSAGKSSYEQYF.

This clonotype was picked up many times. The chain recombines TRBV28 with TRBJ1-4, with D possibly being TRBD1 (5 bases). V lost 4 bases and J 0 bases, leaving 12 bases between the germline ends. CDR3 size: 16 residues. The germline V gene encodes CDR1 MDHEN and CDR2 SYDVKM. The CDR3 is CASSSRTSATNEKLFF. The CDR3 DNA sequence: TGTGCCAGCAGTTCGAGGACATCTGCAACTAATGAAAAACTGTTTTTT.

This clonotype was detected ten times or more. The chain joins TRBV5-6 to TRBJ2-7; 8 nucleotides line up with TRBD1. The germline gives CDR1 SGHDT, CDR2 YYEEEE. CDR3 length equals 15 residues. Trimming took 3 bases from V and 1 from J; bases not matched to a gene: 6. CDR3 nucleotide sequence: TGTGCCAGCAGCTGGGGGGACAGGCAGTCCTACGAGCAGTACTTC. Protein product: CASSWGDRQSYEQYF. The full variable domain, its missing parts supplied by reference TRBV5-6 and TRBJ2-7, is DAGVTQSPTHLIKTRGQQVTLRCSPKSGHDTVSWYQQALGQGPQFIFQYYEEEERQRGNFPDRFSGHQFPNYSSELNVNALLLGDSALYLCASSWGDRQSYEQYFGPGTRLTVT.

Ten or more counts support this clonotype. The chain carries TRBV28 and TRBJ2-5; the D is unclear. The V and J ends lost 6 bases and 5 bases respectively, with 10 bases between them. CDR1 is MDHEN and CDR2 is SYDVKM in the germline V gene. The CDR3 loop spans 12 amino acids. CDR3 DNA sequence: TGTGCCAGCAGGATCGACATGGAGACCCAGTACTTC. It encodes CASRIDMETQYF.